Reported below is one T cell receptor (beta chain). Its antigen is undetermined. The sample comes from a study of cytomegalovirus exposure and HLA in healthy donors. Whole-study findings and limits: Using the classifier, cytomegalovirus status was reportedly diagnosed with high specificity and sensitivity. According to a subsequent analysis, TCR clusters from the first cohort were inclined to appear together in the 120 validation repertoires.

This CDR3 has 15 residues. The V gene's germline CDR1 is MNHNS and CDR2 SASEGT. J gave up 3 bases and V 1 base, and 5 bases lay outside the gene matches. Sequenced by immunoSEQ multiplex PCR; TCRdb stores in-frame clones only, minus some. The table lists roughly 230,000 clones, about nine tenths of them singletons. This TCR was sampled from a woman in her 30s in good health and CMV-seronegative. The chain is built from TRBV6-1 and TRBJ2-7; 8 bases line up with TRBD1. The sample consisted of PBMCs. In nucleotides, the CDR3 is TGTGCCAGCAGTGAAGAGACAGGGGCCCACTACGAGCAGTACTTC. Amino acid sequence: CASSEETGAHYEQYF.